The T cell receptor beta chain under discussion was sequenced for a study of blood T cell repertoires in COVID-19. V lost 5 bases and J lost 2; bases outside the gene matches: 12. Germline loops: CDR1 SGHTS, CDR2 YDEGEE. CDR3 length: 16 amino acids. Sequencing was performed with immunoSEQ multiplex PCR; in TCRdb, only in-frame clones are kept and a portion is missing. The sample has some 100,000 clones, approximately 92% seen once. This TCR came from an older woman with active COVID-19. The chain joins TRBV5-8 to TRBJ1-2, with 7 positions matching TRBD1. Sequences were obtained from peripheral blood. The chain's CDR3 is CASRLTIDRVNYGYTF. The CDR3 nucleotides read TGTGCCAGCAGGCTCACCATAGACAGGGTGAACTATGGCTACACCTTC.